This T cell receptor (beta chain) was sequenced for a study of spatial heterogeneity in lung cancer (dated by TCRdb to between 2018 and 2021). About the full investigation: More beta-chain than alpha-chain transcripts were consistently detected, likely reflecting higher beta-chain transcript abundance. Both alpha and beta chains were TCR-sequenced in samples taken at surgery, namely 220 tumor regions, approximately 63 matched nontumor lung samples and 45 to 60 PBMC samples. Nonsynonymous mutation counts, determined by whole-exome sequencing of tumor tissue, were related to TCR repertoire features. In the raw uncorrected reads, each unique combination of TCR and UMI appeared more than ten times on average. In non-small cell lung cancer, the study made a quantitative comparison of TCR alpha and beta repertoires among multiple tumor regions, matched nontumor lung and blood. A strong correlation was found between TCR transcript counts in tumor regions and a T cell transcriptional module score from matched bulk RNA-seq. What the research found in general, with its limitations: The count of ubiquitous expanded TCRs correlated with the count of ubiquitous nonsynonymous mutations, and the count of regional expanded TCRs correlated with the count of regional nonsynonymous mutations. The tumor nonsynonymous mutation count correlated with the number of expanded intratumoral alpha and beta TCRs. TCR-seq coverage of tumor T cells was estimated to be only approximately 7% for alpha chains and roughly 13% for beta chains. Confirming at a functional level the hypothesis that regional TCRs recognize regional mutations was considered to require additional single-cell paired TCR alpha and beta sequencing.

Library creation used 5' RACE. Sequencing instrument: NextSeq 500. To allow correction of PCR and sequencing errors, the TCR library protocol tagged every TCR cDNA molecule with a unique molecular identifier. In the authors' own workflow: TCR identification, UMI-based error correction and CDR3 extraction were all carried out with Decombinator tools. TCRs above a frequency of 2 per 1,000, corresponding to the top 1% of the tumor frequency distribution, were defined as expanded. Expanded tumor TCRs were classed as regional if statistically deemed absent (corrected P<0.05) from at least one tumor region, otherwise ubiquitous. Renyi diversity was computed with the R vegan package after each repertoire had been subsampled 100 times to 5,000 TCRs. CDR3 similarity networks were constructed using string-kernel similarity of amino acid triplets, with links drawn between CDR3s whose pairwise similarity was above 0.82. TCRdb trimmed public reads at Q25 via fastp, called clones via MiXCR and kept in-frame beta chains. Records with the same CDR3 protein are collapsed into one entry carrying the most frequent genes and DNA. These V and J calls derive from TCRdb rather than the authors' analysis. In this sample the table shows about 8,000 distinct CDR3 sequences, over 8.5% of which occur a single time. Roughly 12% of the sample comes from the top ten.

This clonotype was recorded many times. Its antigen is currently not known. The input lacks base qualities; no much larger clone sits a single base away. According to the germline V gene, CDR1 reads MGHRA and CDR2 reads YSYEKL. The CDR3 holds 16 amino acids from the cysteine to the phenylalanine. The read is trimmed to its CDR3 DNA, 48 bases read in frame from base 1. Trimming costs V 0 bases and J 3 bases, and their ends lie 15 bases apart. Taken with the paper, the label for time point translates to: sample taken at primary tumor resection. Samples were obtained from over 70 patients with early-stage, untreated non-small cell lung cancer from the lung TRACERx cohort. TCR sequencing used whole RNA extracted from tumor and nontumor lung tissue, or from cryopreserved PBMC samples, without cell sorting. Patients were selected for TCR sequencing only if sufficient RNA was available from at least two tumor regions. Tumor and adjacent nontumor lung specimens were reviewed by a lung pathologist before selection.

This chain is built from TRBV4-1 and TRBJ2-7, with TRBD2 as a weak D call on 5 bases. The material sequenced was lung tumor tissue, taken at surgery. This TCR was sampled from a male donor with early-stage non-small cell lung cancer. The CDR3 sequence is CASSQDPGNPDYEQYF. The bases are TGCGCCAGCAGCCAAGACCCCGGGAATCCTGACTACGAGCAGTACTTC.